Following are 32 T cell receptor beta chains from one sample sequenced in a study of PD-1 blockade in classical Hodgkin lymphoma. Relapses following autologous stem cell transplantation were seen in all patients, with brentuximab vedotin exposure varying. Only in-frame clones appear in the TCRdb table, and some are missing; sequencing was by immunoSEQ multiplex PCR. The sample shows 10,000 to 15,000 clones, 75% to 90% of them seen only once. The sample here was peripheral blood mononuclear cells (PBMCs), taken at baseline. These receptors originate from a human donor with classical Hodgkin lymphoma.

Here the CDR3 DNA reads TGTGCCAGCAGTGGGAAACCGGGACAGGCTCCGAACACCGGGGAGCTGTTTTTT. Protein product: CASSGKPGQAPNTGELFF. This chain uses TRBV6-1 with TRBJ2-2; TRBD1 agrees at 8 bases. Germline lookup yields CDR1 MNHNS and CDR2 SASEGT. The V and J ends lost 4 bases and 0 bases, in that order; junction bases with no gene match: 10. The length of the CDR3 is 18 residues.

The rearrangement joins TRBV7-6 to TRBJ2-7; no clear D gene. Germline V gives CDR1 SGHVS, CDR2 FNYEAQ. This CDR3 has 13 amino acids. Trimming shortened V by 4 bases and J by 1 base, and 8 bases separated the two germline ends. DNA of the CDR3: TGTGCCAGCAGCTCTCAGTGGTCCTACGAGCAGTACTTC. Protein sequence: CASSSQWSYEQYF.

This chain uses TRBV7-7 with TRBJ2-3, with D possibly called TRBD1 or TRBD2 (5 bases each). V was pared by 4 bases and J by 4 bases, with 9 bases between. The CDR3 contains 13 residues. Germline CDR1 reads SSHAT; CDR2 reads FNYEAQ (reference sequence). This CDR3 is CASSYGTSDTQYF. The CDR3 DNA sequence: TGTGCCAGCAGCTACGGGACCTCAGATACGCAGTATTTT.

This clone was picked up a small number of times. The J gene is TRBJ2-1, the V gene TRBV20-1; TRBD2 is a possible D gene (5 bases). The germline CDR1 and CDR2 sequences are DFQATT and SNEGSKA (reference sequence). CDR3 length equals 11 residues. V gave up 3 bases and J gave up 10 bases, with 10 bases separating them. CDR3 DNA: TGCAGTGCTAGTCCGGACTTGGAGCAGTTCTTC. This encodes CSASPDLEQFF.

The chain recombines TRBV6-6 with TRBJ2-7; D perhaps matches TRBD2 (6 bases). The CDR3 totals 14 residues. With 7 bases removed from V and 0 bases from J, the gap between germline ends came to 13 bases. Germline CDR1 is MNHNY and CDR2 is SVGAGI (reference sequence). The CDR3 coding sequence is TGTGCCAGCACCCCGGGACTCCACTCCTACGAGCAGTACTTC. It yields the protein CASTPGLHSYEQYF.

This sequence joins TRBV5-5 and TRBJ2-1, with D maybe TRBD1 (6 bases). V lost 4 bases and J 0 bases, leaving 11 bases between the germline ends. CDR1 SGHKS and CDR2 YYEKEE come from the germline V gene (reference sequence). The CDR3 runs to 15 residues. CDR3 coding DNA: TGTGCCAGCAGCCCGGGGACAAGCTCCTACAATGAGCAGTTCTTC. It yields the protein CASSPGTSSYNEQFF.

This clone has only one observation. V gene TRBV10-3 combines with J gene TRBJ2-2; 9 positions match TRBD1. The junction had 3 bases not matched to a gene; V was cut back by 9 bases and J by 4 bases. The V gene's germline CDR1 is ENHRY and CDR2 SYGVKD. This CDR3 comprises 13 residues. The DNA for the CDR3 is TGTGCCATACGACAGGGGGGCACCGGGGAGCTGTTTTTT. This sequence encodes CAIRQGGTGELFF.

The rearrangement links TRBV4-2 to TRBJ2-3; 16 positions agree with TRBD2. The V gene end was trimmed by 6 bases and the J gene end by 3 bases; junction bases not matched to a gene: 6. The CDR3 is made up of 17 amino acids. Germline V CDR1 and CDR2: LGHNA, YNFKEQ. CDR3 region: CASRTGTSGRETDTQYF. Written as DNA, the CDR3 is TGTGCCAGCAGAACCGGGACTAGCGGGAGGGAGACAGATACGCAGTATTTT.

CDR3 sequence (DNA): TGCGCCAGCAGCTTGGGCCTGGGACAGCAATACTACGAGCAGTACTTC. Encoded protein: CASSLGLGQQYYEQYF. V gene TRBV5-1 combines with J gene TRBJ2-7; 7 bases are shared with TRBD1. This CDR3 spans 16 amino acids. Germline lookup yields CDR1 SGHRS and CDR2 YFSETQ. The V and J ends lost 0 bases and 3 bases, in that order; junction bases with no gene match: 9. Drawing the rest from reference TRBV5-1 and TRBJ2-7, the complete variable domain is KAGVTQTPRYLIKTRGQQVTLSCSPISGHRSVSWYQQTPGQGLQFLFEYFSETQRNKGNFPGRFSGRQFSNSRSEMNVSTLELGDSALYLCASSLGLGQQYYEQYFGPGTRLTVT.

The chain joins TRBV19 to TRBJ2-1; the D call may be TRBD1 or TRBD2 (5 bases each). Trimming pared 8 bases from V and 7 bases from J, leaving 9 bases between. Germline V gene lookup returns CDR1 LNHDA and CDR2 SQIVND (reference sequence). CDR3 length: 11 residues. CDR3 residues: CASGTPNEQFF. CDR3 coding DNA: TGTGCCAGTGGGACCCCAAATGAGCAGTTCTTC.

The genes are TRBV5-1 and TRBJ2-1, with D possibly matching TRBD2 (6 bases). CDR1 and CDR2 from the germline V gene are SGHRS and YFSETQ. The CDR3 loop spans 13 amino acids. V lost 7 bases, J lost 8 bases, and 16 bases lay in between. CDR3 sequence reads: CASRPAGGDEQFF. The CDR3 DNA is TGCGCCAGCCGACCGGCCGGGGGTGATGAGCAGTTCTTC.

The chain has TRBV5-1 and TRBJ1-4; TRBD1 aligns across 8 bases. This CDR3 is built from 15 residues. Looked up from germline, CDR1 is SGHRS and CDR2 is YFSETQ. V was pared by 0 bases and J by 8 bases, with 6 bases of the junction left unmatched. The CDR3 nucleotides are TGCGCCAGCAGCTTGGATCAGGGGGCGAGGGAAAAACTGTTTTTT. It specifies CASSLDQGAREKLFF.

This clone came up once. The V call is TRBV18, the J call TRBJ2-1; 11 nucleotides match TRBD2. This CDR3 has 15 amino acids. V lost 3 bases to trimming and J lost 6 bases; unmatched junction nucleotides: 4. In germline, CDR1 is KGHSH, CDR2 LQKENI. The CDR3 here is CASSPTGTSGNEQFF. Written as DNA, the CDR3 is TGTGCCAGCTCACCCACCGGGACTAGCGGCAATGAGCAGTTCTTC.

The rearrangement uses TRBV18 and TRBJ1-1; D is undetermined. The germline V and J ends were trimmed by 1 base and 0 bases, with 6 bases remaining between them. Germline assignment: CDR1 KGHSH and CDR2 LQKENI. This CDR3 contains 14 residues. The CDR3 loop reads CASSPQAMNTEAFF. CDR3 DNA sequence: TGTGCCAGCTCACCACAGGCCATGAACACTGAAGCTTTCTTT. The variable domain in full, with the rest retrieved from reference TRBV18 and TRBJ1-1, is NAGVMQNPRHLVRRRGQEARLRCSPMKGHSHVYWYRQLPEEGLKFMVYLQKENIIDESGMPKERFSAEFPKEGPSILRIQQVVRGDSAAYFCASSPQAMNTEAFFGQGTRLTVV.

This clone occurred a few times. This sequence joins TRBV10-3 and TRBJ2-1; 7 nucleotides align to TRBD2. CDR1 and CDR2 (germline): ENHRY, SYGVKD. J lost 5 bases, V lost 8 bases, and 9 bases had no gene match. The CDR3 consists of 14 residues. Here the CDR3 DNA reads TGTGCCATCTCGGCAGCGGGACGCCACAATGAGCAGTTCTTC. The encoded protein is CAISAAGRHNEQFF.

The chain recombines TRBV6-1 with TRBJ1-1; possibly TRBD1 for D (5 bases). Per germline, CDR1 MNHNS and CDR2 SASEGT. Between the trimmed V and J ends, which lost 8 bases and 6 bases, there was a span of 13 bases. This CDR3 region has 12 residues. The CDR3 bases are TGTGCCAGCGCTAGGGGAGTGGCTGAAGCTTTCTTT. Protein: CASARGVAEAFF.

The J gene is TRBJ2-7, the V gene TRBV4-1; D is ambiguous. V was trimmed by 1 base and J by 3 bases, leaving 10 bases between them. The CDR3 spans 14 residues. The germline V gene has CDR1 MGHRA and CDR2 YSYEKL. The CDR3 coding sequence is TGCGCCAGCAGCCAAGTTGGTGCGAGCTACGAGCAGTACTTC. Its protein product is CASSQVGASYEQYF.

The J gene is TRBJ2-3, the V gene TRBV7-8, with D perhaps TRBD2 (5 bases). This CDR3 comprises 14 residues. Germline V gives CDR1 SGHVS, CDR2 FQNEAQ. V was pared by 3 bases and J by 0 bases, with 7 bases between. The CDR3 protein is CASSFRTSTDTQYF. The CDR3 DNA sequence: TGTGCCAGCAGCTTTAGGACTAGCACAGATACGCAGTATTTT.

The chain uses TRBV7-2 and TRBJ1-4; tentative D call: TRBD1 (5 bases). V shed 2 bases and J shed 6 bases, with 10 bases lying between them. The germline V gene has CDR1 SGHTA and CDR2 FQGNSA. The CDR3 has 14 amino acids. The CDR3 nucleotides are TGTGCCAGCAGCTTAAGGGGTGGAGATGAAAAACTGTTTTTT. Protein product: CASSLRGGDEKLFF.

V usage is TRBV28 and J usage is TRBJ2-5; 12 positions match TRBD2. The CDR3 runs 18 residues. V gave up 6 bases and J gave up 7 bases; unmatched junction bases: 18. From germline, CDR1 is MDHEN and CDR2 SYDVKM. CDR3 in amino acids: CASSPPGLAGGIPGTQYF. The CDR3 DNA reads TGTGCCAGCAGCCCCCCGGGGCTAGCGGGAGGGATCCCAGGGACCCAGTACTTC.

The CDR3 here is CASSLGDSGSYNEQFF. CDR3 nucleotide sequence: TGTGCCAGCAGCTTAGGAGATAGCGGATCCTACAATGAGCAGTTCTTC. The gene calls are TRBV13 and TRBJ2-1; TRBD2 is a possible D gene (6 bases). Trimming cost V 0 bases and J 1 base, with 10 bases left between them. This CDR3 comprises 16 residues. CDR1 is PRHDT, CDR2 FYEKMQ, per germline (reference sequence).

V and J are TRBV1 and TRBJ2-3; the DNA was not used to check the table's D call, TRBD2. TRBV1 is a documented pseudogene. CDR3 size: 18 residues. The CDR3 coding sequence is TGCACCAGCAGCCAAGGTACTGAGGGGCGGGAGGGCCCGGATACGCAGTATTTT. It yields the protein CTSSQGTEGREGPDTQYF.

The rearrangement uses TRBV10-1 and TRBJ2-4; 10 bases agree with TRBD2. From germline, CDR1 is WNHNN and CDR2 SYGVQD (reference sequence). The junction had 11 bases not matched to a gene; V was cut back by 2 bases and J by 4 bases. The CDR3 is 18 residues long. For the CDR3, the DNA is TGCGCCAGCAGTGAGCCCGAACTTACTAGCGGGAAGAAAAACATTCAGTACTTC. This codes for CASSEPELTSGKKNIQYF.

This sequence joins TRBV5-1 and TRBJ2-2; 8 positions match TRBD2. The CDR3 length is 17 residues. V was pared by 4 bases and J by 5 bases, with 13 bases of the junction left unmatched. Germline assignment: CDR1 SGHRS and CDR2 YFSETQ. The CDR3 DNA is TGCGCCAGCAGCCCAGGCGGGGGGCGCGTGTTTACCGGGGAGCTGTTTTTT. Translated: CASSPGGGRVFTGELFF.

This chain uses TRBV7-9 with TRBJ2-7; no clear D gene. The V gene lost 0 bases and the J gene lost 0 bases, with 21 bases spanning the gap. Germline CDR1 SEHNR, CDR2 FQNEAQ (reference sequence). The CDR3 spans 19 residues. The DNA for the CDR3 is TGTGCCAGCAGCTTAGCGCTAATGGGCAGCCCAACCAGCTCCTACGAGCAGTACTTC. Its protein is CASSLALMGSPTSSYEQYF. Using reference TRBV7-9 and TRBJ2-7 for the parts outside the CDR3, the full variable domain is DTGVSQNPRHKITKRGQNVTFRCDPISEHNRLYWYRQTLGQGPEFLTYFQNEAQLEKSRLLSDRFSAERPKGSFSTLEIQRTEQGDSAMYLCASSLALMGSPTSSYEQYFGPGTRLTVT.

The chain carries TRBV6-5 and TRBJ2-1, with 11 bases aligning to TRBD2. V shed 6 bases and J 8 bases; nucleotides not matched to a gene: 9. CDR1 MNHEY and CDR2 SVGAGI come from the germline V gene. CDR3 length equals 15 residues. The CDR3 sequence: CASSPTSGSSHEQFF. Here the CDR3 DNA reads TGTGCCAGCAGCCCAACTAGCGGGAGCTCCCATGAGCAGTTCTTC.

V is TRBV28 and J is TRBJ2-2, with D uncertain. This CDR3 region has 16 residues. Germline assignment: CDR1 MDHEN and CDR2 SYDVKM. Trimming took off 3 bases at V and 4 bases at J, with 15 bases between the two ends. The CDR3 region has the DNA TGTGCCAGCAGTTTTCCCAAAGGGCTTCTCACCGGGGAGCTGTTTTTT. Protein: CASSFPKGLLTGELFF.

The CDR3 sequence is CASSLVAGLRDTQYF. The CDR3 nucleotides read TGTGCCAGCAGCTTAGTAGCGGGGCTCAGAGATACGCAGTATTTT. This rearrangement joins TRBV7-9 to TRBJ2-3; 8 bases line up with TRBD2. The germline CDR1 and CDR2 sequences are SEHNR and FQNEAQ (reference sequence). The CDR3 runs to 15 residues. V lost 1 base and J lost 5; bases outside the gene matches: 5.

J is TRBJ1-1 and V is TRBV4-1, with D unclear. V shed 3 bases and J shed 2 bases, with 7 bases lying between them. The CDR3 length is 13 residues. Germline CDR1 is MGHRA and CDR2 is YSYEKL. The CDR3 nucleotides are TGCGCCAGCAGCCACCCGCTAAACACTGAAGCTTTCTTT. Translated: CASSHPLNTEAFF.

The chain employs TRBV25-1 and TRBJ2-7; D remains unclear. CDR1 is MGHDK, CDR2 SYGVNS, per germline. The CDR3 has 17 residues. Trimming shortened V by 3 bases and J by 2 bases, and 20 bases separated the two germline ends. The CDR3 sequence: CASSESTTLLGTYEQYF. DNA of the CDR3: TGTGCCAGCAGTGAGTCTACCACCTTACTTGGGACCTACGAGCAGTACTTC.

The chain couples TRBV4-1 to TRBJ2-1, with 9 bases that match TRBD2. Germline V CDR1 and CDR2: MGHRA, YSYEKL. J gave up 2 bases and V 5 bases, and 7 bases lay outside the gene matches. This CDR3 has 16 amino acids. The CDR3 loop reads CASSVTLAGPYNEQFF. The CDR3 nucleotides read TGCGCCAGCAGCGTTACCCTAGCGGGACCCTACAATGAGCAGTTCTTC.

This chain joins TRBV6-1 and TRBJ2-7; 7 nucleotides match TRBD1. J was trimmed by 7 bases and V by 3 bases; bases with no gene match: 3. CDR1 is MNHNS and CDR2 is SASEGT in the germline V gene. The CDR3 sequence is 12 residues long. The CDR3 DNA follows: TGTGCCAGCAGTGAGACAGGGATTGAGCAGTACTTC. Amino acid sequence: CASSETGIEQYF.